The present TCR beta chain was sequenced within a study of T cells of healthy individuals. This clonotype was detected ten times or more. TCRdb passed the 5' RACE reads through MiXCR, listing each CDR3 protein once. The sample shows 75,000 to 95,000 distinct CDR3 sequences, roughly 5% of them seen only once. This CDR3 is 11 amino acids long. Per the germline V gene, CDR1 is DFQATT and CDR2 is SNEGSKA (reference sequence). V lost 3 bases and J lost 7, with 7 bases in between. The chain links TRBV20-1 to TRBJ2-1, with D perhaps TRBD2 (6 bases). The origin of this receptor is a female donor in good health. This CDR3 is CSASGSNEQFF. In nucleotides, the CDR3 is TGCAGTGCTAGCGGGAGTAATGAGCAGTTCTTC.